Following are 10 T cell receptor beta chains from one sample sequenced in a study of T cell responses to AZD1222 COVID-19 vaccine. The data were produced by immunoSEQ multiplex PCR, yet TCRdb's version contains in-frame clones alone and is incomplete. This sample carries just under 80,000 clones, 92% of them seen once, and the ten largest clones take around 5.1%. The input for sequencing was peripheral blood, taken 28 days after the second AZD1222 dose. The receptor source for this set is an adult who received the AZD1222 COVID-19 vaccine.

The chain carries TRBV15 and TRBJ1-2; no firm D call. Germline values: CDR1 LNHNV, CDR2 YYDKDF (reference sequence). Trimming left V 0 bases short and J 4 bases short, with 12 bases between. The CDR3 length is 15 residues. The CDR3 coding sequence is TGTGCCACCAGCAGAGATCTGGGCGGAATCTATGGCTACACCTTC. Its translation is CATSRDLGGIYGYTF. Full variable domain (remainder filled in from reference TRBV15 and TRBJ1-2): DAMVIQNPRYQVTQFGKPVTLSCSQTLNHNVMYWYQQKSSQAPKLLFHYYDKDFNNEADTPDNFQSRRPNTSFCFLDIRSPGLGDTAMYLCATSRDLGGIYGYTFGSGTRLTVV.

A single count supports this clone. This chain links TRBV20-1 with TRBJ2-7; 10 bases map to TRBD2. V lost 3 bases and J lost 0; bases outside the gene matches: 8. Looked up from germline, CDR1 is DFQATT and CDR2 is SNEGSKA (reference sequence). The CDR3 runs 16 residues. The chain's CDR3 is CSASIWLAGASYEQYF. CDR3 coding DNA: TGCAGTGCTAGTATTTGGCTAGCGGGAGCCTCCTACGAGCAGTACTTC.

V is TRBV29-1 and J is TRBJ2-7; possibly TRBD2 for D (5 bases). Germline V gene data show CDR1 as SQVTM and CDR2 as ANQGSEA. This CDR3 spans 14 amino acids. V lost 8 bases to trimming and J lost 7 bases, with 24 bases between them. The DNA for the CDR3 is TGCAGCATCGTTCCTTTCGACGGTAGAGGGGAGCAGTACTTC. Translating gives CSIVPFDGRGEQYF.

The chain couples TRBV18 to TRBJ2-7; the match to TRBD2 covers 9 bases. The CDR3 has 17 residues. J lost 5 bases, V lost 10 bases, and 21 bases had no gene match. Germline CDR1 is KGHSH and CDR2 is LQKENI. Written as DNA, the CDR3 is TGTGCCACTCAAACGGGACCAGGGCGGGAGGGCCAGGACGAGCAGTACTTC. Encoded protein: CATQTGPGREGQDEQYF. The full variable domain, its missing parts supplied by reference TRBV18 and TRBJ2-7, is NAGVMQNPRHLVRRRGQEARLRCSPMKGHSHVYWYRQLPEEGLKFMVYLQKENIIDESGMPKERFSAEFPKEGPSILRIQQVVRGDSAAYFCATQTGPGREGQDEQYFGPGTRLTVT.

The chain carries TRBV6-4 and TRBJ2-7, with TRBD1 matching 7 bases. Germline trimming cut 4 bases from V and 6 bases from J; bases unmatched to any gene: 6. From germline, CDR1 is MRHNA and CDR2 SNTAGT. The CDR3 consists of 13 residues. The CDR3, as DNA: TGTGCCAGCAGTGGGGACAGTTCGGGCGAGCAGTACTTC. Its translation is CASSGDSSGEQYF.

The V gene is TRBV2, the J gene TRBJ2-1; 7 nucleotides agree with TRBD1. The CDR3 spans 14 residues. V trimming: 4 bases; J trimming: 9 bases; junction bases outside the gene matches: 9. The germline V gene has CDR1 SNHLY and CDR2 FYNNEI. The CDR3 spells CASSATRRTGEQFF. DNA of the CDR3: TGTGCCAGCAGTGCTACGCGTCGGACAGGTGAGCAGTTCTTC.

The chain uses TRBV5-8 and TRBJ2-7, with 10 bases fitting TRBD2. Germline CDR1 and CDR2: SGHTS and YDEGEE. V dropped 3 bases and J dropped 3; count of bases not matched to a gene: 6. The CDR3 runs 15 residues. The CDR3 DNA sequence: TGTGCCAGCAGCTCTCTAGCGGGGGTCCTCTACGAGCAGTACTTC. It specifies CASSSLAGVLYEQYF.

The chain recombines TRBV11-2 with TRBJ1-3, with D hard to call. The CDR3 length is 14 residues. Germline V gene data show CDR1 as SGHAT and CDR2 as FQNNGV. The V gene lost 5 bases and the J gene lost 4 bases, with 12 bases spanning the gap. In DNA form, the CDR3 reads TGTGCCAGCAGCCCACGGGTATCGGGAAACACCATATATTTT. Residues: CASSPRVSGNTIYF.

The chain joins TRBV5-1 to TRBJ1-1, with 10 bases that match TRBD1. V lost 4 bases to trimming and J lost 11 bases; unmatched junction nucleotides: 5. Germline assignment: CDR1 SGHRS and CDR2 YFSETQ. CDR3 length: 12 amino acids. CDR3 nucleotide sequence: TGCGCCAGCAGCCTGAAGGGACAGGGGGCTTTCTTT. Translating gives CASSLKGQGAFF.

The rearrangement joins TRBV14 to TRBJ1-2, with 9 bases aligning to TRBD1. The V segment lost 4 bases and the J segment 8 bases; nucleotides outside the gene matches: 5. Germline values: CDR1 SGHDN, CDR2 FVKESK. The CDR3 loop spans 13 amino acids. CDR3 DNA sequence: TGTGCCAGCAGCCCGGGACAGGGAAGAGGCTACACCTTC. This encodes CASSPGQGRGYTF. The entire variable domain, with the rest obtained from reference TRBV14 and TRBJ1-2, is as follows: EAGVTQFPSHSVIEKGQTVTLRCDPISGHDNLYWYRRVMGKEIKFLLHFVKESKQDESGMPNNRFLAERTGGTYSTLKVQPAELEDSGVYFCASSPGQGRGYTFGSGTRLTVV.